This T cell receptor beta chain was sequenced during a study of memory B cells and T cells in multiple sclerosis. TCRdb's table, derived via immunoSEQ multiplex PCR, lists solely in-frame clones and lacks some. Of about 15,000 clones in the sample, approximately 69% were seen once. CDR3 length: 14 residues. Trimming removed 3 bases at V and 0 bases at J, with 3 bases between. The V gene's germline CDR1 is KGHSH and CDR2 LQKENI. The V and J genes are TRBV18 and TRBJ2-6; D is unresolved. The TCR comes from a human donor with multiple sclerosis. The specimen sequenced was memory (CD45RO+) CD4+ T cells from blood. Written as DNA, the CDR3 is TGTGCCAGCTCACCCGGCTCTGGGGCCAACGTCCTGACTTTC. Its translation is CASSPGSGANVLTF.